A single sample is the source of the 18 T cell receptor beta chains below, sequenced in a study of blood T cell repertoires in COVID-19. The protocol was immunoSEQ multiplex PCR, while the TCRdb copy is restricted to in-frame clones and leaves out a portion. Here the sample spans some 200,000 clones, more than 65% being singletons. Sequencing was carried out using PBMCs or T cells enriched from blood (not recorded which). The receptors here all came from a man aged 40-50 years who had recovered from COVID-19.

V is TRBV5-4 and J is TRBJ2-7; D possibly corresponds to TRBD1 (5 bases). The CDR3 runs 16 residues. Germline CDR1 and CDR2: SGHNT and YYREEE (reference sequence). V was shortened by 0 bases and J by 2 bases, with 15 bases between the two germline ends. The CDR3 protein is CASSLAKWGRAYEQYF. CDR3 DNA: TGTGCCAGCAGCTTGGCCAAGTGGGGCAGAGCCTACGAGCAGTACTTC.

V is TRBV24-1 and J is TRBJ1-3; a weak D match, TRBD1 (6 bases). Per the germline V gene, CDR1 is KGHDR and CDR2 is SFDVKD. The V end lost 3 bases, the J end lost 1 base, and 9 bases lay between the germline ends. The CDR3 extends over 15 amino acids. The CDR3 here is CATSDPQGSGNTIYF. CDR3 nucleotide sequence: TGTGCCACCAGTGATCCTCAGGGGTCTGGAAACACCATATATTTT.

V and J are TRBV2 and TRBJ1-2; TRBD1 agrees at 7 bases. J gave up 7 bases and V 4 bases, and 18 bases lay outside the gene matches. Germline CDR1 reads SNHLY; CDR2 reads FYNNEI. This CDR3 is 17 amino acids long. The CDR3 DNA follows: TGTGCCAGCAGTGGGGCCGGTGTGGCAGGGGGTTCGCTTGGCTACACCTTC. This codes for CASSGAGVAGGSLGYTF.

The CDR3 sequence is CATSRAVPGGLDYSGGYEQYF. CDR3 DNA: TGTGCCACCAGCAGAGCTGTTCCAGGGGGCCTAGACTATAGCGGGGGCTACGAGCAGTACTTC. The gene calls are TRBV15 and TRBJ2-7; TRBD2 is a possible D gene (9 bases). Germline-derived CDR1 and CDR2 are LNHNV and YYDKDF (reference sequence). Trimming took 1 base from V and 3 from J, leaving 31 bases between them. CDR3 length equals 21 residues.

The gene calls are TRBV10-1 and TRBJ1-2; D remains unclear. The CDR3 contains 13 residues. Germline-derived CDR1 and CDR2 are WNHNN and SYGVQD (reference sequence). V lost 4 bases and J lost 4, with 10 bases in between. DNA for the CDR3: TGCGCCAGCAGTGCGACTATTCCCTATGGCTACACCTTC. Translating gives CASSATIPYGYTF.

The rearrangement joins TRBV11-3 to TRBJ2-1, with 14 bases aligning to TRBD2. Unmatched junction bases numbered 15, after V lost 5 bases and J lost 12 bases. CDR1 SGHNT and CDR2 YENEEA come from the germline V gene. The CDR3 spans 17 residues. The CDR3 DNA reads TGTGCCAGCAGCCCGGGGTCCGGGACTAGCGGGGGTTCGGTGCAGTTCTTC. It yields the protein CASSPGSGTSGGSVQFF.

The rearrangement links TRBV6-2 or TRBV6-3 to TRBJ2-7; 8 bases fit TRBD1. Germline trimming cut 6 bases from V and 2 bases from J; bases unmatched to any gene: 18. CDR3 length: 18 residues. The germline V gene encodes CDR1 MNHEY and CDR2 SVGEGT. The CDR3 sequence: CASSPRTGRPISAYEQYF. The CDR3 coding sequence is TGTGCCAGCAGCCCCCGGACAGGGAGACCTATATCGGCCTACGAGCAGTACTTC.

The rearrangement uses TRBV3-1 (or the pseudogene TRBV3-2) and TRBJ2-6; 9 bases map to TRBD1. The CDR3 contains 15 residues. V lost 10 bases to trimming and J lost 4 bases; unmatched junction nucleotides: 8. Germline-derived CDR1 and CDR2 are LGHDT and YNNKEL (reference sequence). The CDR3 DNA follows: TGTGCCACCTCACAGGGGGCGGTAGGGGCCAACGTCCTGACTTTC. Amino acid sequence: CATSQGAVGANVLTF.

The rearrangement joins TRBV5-1 to TRBJ2-2, with D uncertain. The CDR3 contains 13 residues. Germline CDR1 and CDR2: SGHRS and YFSETQ. Trimming pared 2 bases from V and 5 bases from J, leaving 7 bases between. CDR3 residues: CASSLQHTGELFF. CDR3 nucleotide sequence: TGCGCCAGCAGCTTACAGCATACCGGGGAGCTGTTTTTT.

V and J are TRBV4-1 and TRBJ2-4; 8 bases align to TRBD2. This CDR3 region has 15 residues. Germline-derived CDR1 and CDR2 are MGHRA and YSYEKL. J gave up 4 bases and V 2 bases, and 4 bases lay outside the gene matches. CDR3 residues: CASSQLGTRKNIQYF. CDR3 nucleotide sequence: TGCGCCAGCAGCCAACTAGGGACTAGAAAAAACATTCAGTACTTC.

This clone was recorded a few times. The V call is TRBV6-5, the J call TRBJ1-3; D not resolved. This CDR3 is 12 amino acids long. V was shortened by 4 bases and J by 4 bases, with 5 bases between the two germline ends. Germline V gene sequence: CDR1 MNHEY, CDR2 SVGAGI. The CDR3 is CASSSQGNTIYF. The CDR3 nucleotides are TGTGCCAGCAGTTCGCAGGGAAACACCATATATTTT.

The chain is built from TRBV6-2 or TRBV6-3 and TRBJ1-2; 8 nucleotides match TRBD1. The CDR3 covers 13 residues. CDR1 and CDR2 (germline): MNHEY, SVGEGT. J was trimmed by 7 bases and V by 4 bases; bases with no gene match: 5. The CDR3 DNA reads as TGTGCCAGCAGTTCGGGACAGGCTCGTGGCTACACCTTC. It is translated as CASSSGQARGYTF.

This rearrangement joins TRBV7-3 to TRBJ2-1; maybe TRBD1 (6 bases). The V gene's germline CDR1 is SGHTA and CDR2 FQGTGA. Trimming removed 5 bases from V and 10 bases from J, with 18 bases in between. The CDR3 runs 14 residues. The CDR3 protein is CASSPARTGWEQFF. In DNA form, the CDR3 reads TGTGCCAGCAGCCCGGCCCGAACAGGGTGGGAGCAGTTCTTC.

This clone was counted only a few times. V usage is TRBV4-1 and J usage is TRBJ2-4; TRBD2 aligns across 7 bases. V shed 0 bases and J 0 bases; nucleotides not matched to a gene: 8. The germline CDR1 and CDR2 sequences are MGHRA and YSYEKL. This CDR3 is 18 amino acids long. This CDR3 reads CASSQDRGDRLAKNIQYF. CDR3 nucleotides: TGCGCCAGCAGCCAAGATCGGGGGGATAGGCTAGCCAAAAACATTCAGTACTTC.

This clone was observed a handful of times. This sequence joins TRBV10-3 and TRBJ2-1; 11 bases align to TRBD2. Germline V gene sequence: CDR1 ENHRY, CDR2 SYGVKD. This CDR3 contains 15 residues. J was trimmed by 7 bases and V by 4 bases; bases with no gene match: 6. The CDR3 bases are TGTGCCATCAGTGGGATTAGGACTAGCGGGAATGAGCAGTTCTTC. Amino acid sequence: CAISGIRTSGNEQFF.

The chain joins TRBV10-3 to TRBJ2-1; D may be TRBD1 (6 bases). Germline V gives CDR1 ENHRY, CDR2 SYGVKD. The V end was cut by 3 bases, the J end by 16 bases, with 13 bases between. The CDR3 loop spans 11 amino acids. The CDR3 nucleotides are TGTGCCATCAGTGAAAAGGGGGAGTTTTTCTTC. Its translation is CAISEKGEFFF.

The chain recombines TRBV6-6 with TRBJ2-2, with TRBD1 as a possible D gene (6 bases). Germline lookup yields CDR1 MNHNY and CDR2 SVGAGI (reference sequence). The V and J ends lost 7 bases and 7 bases respectively, with 10 bases between them. This CDR3 region has 12 residues. CDR3 coding DNA: TGTGCCAGCATCCAGGACAGCGGGGAGCTGTTTTTT. Encoded protein: CASIQDSGELFF.

This sequence joins TRBV6-5 and TRBJ1-2; weak D call: TRBD1 (5 bases). Trimming pared 6 bases from V and 5 bases from J, leaving 13 bases between. This CDR3 region has 13 residues. Looked up from germline, CDR1 is MNHEY and CDR2 is SVGAGI. CDR3 sequence (DNA): TGTGCCAGCAGGCGAGACAGAATATATGGCTACACCTTC. Amino acids: CASRRDRIYGYTF.